The subject of this entry is one T cell receptor (beta chain). This entry comes from a study of Ad26.COV2.S vaccination and SARS-CoV-2 variants. About the study: Once or twice, 56 days apart, Ad26.COV2.S was delivered intramuscularly.

Sequencing used immunoSEQ multiplex PCR; TCRdb keeps in-frame clones, though not all of them. The profile shows some 420,000 clones, roughly 90% of them singletons. Specified treatment: 15 to 20 received Ad26.COV2.S at low or high dose, single or two shots; about 5 received placebo; per-sample allocation not given. Collection of the samples took place on day 63 after the first injection of vaccine or placebo. This adult donor, from Boston, was 18-55 years old. The TCR originated in a person between 18 and 65 years old who received the Ad26.COV2.S COVID-19 vaccine or a placebo. Sequenced here: peripheral blood, sampled in a trial of Ad26.COV2.S vaccine versus placebo.

The CDR3 here is CASSQGGAHEKLFF. DNA for the CDR3: TGCGCCAGCAGCCAAGGGGGGGCCCATGAAAAACTGTTTTTT. The chain combines TRBV4-1 with TRBJ1-4; weak D call: TRBD1 (6 bases). This CDR3 has 14 amino acids. The V gene's germline CDR1 is MGHRA and CDR2 YSYEKL. Deletions cut 1 base from V and 6 bases from J, with 9 bases between.